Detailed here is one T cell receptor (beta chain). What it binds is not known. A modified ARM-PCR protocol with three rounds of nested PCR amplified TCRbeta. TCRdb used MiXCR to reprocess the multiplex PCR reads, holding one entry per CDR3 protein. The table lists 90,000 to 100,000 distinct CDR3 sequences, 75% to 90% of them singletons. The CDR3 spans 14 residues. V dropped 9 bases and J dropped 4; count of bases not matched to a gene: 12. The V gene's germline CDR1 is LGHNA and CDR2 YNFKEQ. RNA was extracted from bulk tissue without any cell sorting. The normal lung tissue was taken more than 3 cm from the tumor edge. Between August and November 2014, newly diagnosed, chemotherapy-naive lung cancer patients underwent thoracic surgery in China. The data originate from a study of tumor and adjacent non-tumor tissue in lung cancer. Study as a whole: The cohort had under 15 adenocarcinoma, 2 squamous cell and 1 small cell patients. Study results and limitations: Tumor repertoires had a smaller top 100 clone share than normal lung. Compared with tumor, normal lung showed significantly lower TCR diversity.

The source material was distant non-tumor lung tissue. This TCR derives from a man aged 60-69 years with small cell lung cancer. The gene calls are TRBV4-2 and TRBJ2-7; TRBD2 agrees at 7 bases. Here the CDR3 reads CASNQELADYEQYF. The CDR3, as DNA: TGTGCCAGTAACCAAGAGCTAGCGGATTACGAGCAGTACTTC.